The sample holds one count of the clone carrying this T cell receptor beta chain. Its antigen is currently unknown. Germline V CDR1 and CDR2: SGHRS, YFSETQ. Trimming pared 4 bases from V and 5 bases from J, leaving 12 bases between. CDR3 length: 13 residues. TCRdb's table, derived via immunoSEQ multiplex PCR, lists solely in-frame clones and lacks some. The table lists roughly 100,000 clones, roughly 89% of them singletons. In every patient, relapse followed autologous stem cell transplantation, while exposure to brentuximab vedotin differed. The sample belongs to a study of PD-1 blockade in classical Hodgkin lymphoma. Study-level points and caveats: Whereas CD4+ TCR diversity had risen significantly by C4D1, CD8+ TCR diversity had not. Diversity similar to that of newly diagnosed patients was seen at baseline in complete responders.

Sequencing used peripheral blood mononuclear cells (PBMCs), obtained before the second cycle of nivolumab. The TCR originated in a human donor with classical Hodgkin lymphoma. The chain employs TRBV5-1 and TRBJ1-1, with D perhaps matching TRBD1 (6 bases). CDR3 DNA sequence: TGCGCCAGCAGCCGTACAGGGTATACTGAAGCTTTCTTT. It is translated as CASSRTGYTEAFF.